Listed below are T cell receptor beta chains from one sample, sequenced in a study of blood T cell repertoires in COVID-19. Method: immunoSEQ multiplex PCR; TCRdb's copy keeps in-frame clones and lacks some. The table lists about 120,000 clones, more than 80% of them singletons, with around a quarter in the top ten. Sequenced input: peripheral blood. These receptors all come from a man in his sixties or seventies with active or convalescent COVID-19. Both conserved end residues are part of each CDR3. D genes are given only for firm matches. The size of a clone is reported for some rows only, either as once, few or many, or as a class for expanded clones.

TGTGCCAGCAGCGTCGGCGGGATTGCGGATACGCAGTATTTT	CASSVGGIADTQYF	.	TRBV6-4	TRBJ2-3	.
TGCAGTGCTAGTCAAGACCGCATCGGGACTAGCGAGATACGAGCCAAAAACATTCAGTACTTC	CSASQDRIGTSEIRAKNIQYF	.	TRBV20-1	TRBJ2-4	TRBD2
TGTGCCAGCAGTCGAACAGGGCCGAACACTGAAGCTTTCTTT	CASSRTGPNTEAFF	.	TRBV13	TRBJ1-1	.
TGTGCCAGCAGCCCCGGGGGGGTAGGGGGCTACACCTTC	CASSPGGVGGYTF	.	TRBV11-2	TRBJ1-2	.
TGCAGCGCTCAGACAGGGGTGAGGAATGAGCAGTTCTTC	CSAQTGVRNEQFF	.	TRBV29-1	TRBJ2-1	TRBD1
TGTGCCAGCAGCTCCGTCGGGGACAGGGGACCTCTAGCCAAAAACATTCAGTACTTC	CASSSVGDRGPLAKNIQYF	.	TRBV5-6	TRBJ2-4	TRBD1
TGTGCCAGCAGTCAAACTAGCGGCTGCACAGATACGCAGTATTTT	CASSQTSGCTDTQYF	.	TRBV27	TRBJ2-3	TRBD2
TGTGCCAGCAGCTTATATGCGGGAGCTAACTATGGCTACACCTTC	CASSLYAGANYGYTF	.	TRBV7-9	TRBJ1-2	.
TGTGCCACCAGTTCATACAGGGTGACCTATGGCTACACCTTC	CATSSYRVTYGYTF	once	TRBV24-1	TRBJ1-2	.
TGTGCCTGGAGCGCGCAGCCTGAAGGGGGGCAGTTCTTC	CAWSAQPEGGQFF	.	TRBV30	TRBJ2-1	.
TGTGCCAGCAGCTTAGAGGGGCTAGCGGGGGGCTACAATGAGCAGTTCTTC	CASSLEGLAGGYNEQFF	.	TRBV11-2	TRBJ2-1	TRBD2
TGTGCCACCAGCAGAGATCGAGCGAGGGAGACCCAGTACTTC	CATSRDRARETQYF	.	TRBV15	TRBJ2-5	.
TGTGCCAGCAGTTTTACGGGCAGCAGGGGCAACTATGGCTACACCTTC	CASSFTGSRGNYGYTF	few	TRBV27	TRBJ1-2	.
TGCAGCGTTGATTGGGAGTTTAGAGCTTTCTTT	CSVDWEFRAFF	.	TRBV29-1	TRBJ1-1	.
TGTGCCAGCAGCTTAGCGAACAGTATTTCCTACGAGCAGTACTTC	CASSLANSISYEQYF	.	TRBV7-2	TRBJ2-7	.
TGTGCCACCAGCAGAGATCCGAGGACACTATCCTACGAGCAGTACTTC	CATSRDPRTLSYEQYF	few	TRBV15	TRBJ2-7	.
TGTGCCAGCAGCCCCAGACAGGGAACGGGAAACACCATATATTTT	CASSPRQGTGNTIYF	.	TRBV9	TRBJ1-3	TRBD1
TGTGCCAGCAGCTTAGTGGGAGTATACGAGCAGTACTTC	CASSLVGVYEQYF	.	TRBV7-9	TRBJ2-7	.
TGTGCCAGCAGCGTGACAGGGGGCCCAGATACGCAGTATTTT	CASSVTGGPDTQYF	.	TRBV7-8	TRBJ2-3	TRBD1
TGTGCCAGCAGCCAATCGAGGGAGAGGGCAGATACGCAGTATTTT	CASSQSRERADTQYF	few	TRBV16	TRBJ2-3	.
TGTGCCAGCAGCTGGGAGGGCACCCTATTACATGGCTACACCTTC	CASSWEGTLLHGYTF	.	TRBV11-3	TRBJ1-2	.
TGCAGCGTAAGGACAGGGGGCTCTCGGACCCTCCACTTT	CSVRTGGSRTLHF	.	TRBV29-1	TRBJ1-6	TRBD1
TGCAGTGCCCGGGACTATGGCTACACCTTC	CSARDYGYTF	.	TRBV20-1	TRBJ1-2	.
TGTGCCAGCAGCAGGGCCGGGACAGGGGATAATCAGCCCCAGCATTTT	CASSRAGTGDNQPQHF	.	TRBV5-5	TRBJ1-5	TRBD1
TGTGCCAGCAGCAAAGGGCAGGGGAATTATGGCTACACCTTC	CASSKGQGNYGYTF	.	TRBV21-1	TRBJ1-2	.
TGTGCCAGCTCACCCACTCCCTTTAATTCACCCCTCCACTTT	CASSPTPFNSPLHF	.	TRBV18	TRBJ1-6	.
TGTGCCACAACGGGCCATAGCGGGAGGGCTCGCGAGCAGTACTTC	CATTGHSGRAREQYF	.	TRBV6-5	TRBJ2-7	TRBD2
TGTGCCACCAGCTCGAGGCGGACAGGAGATCAGCCCCAGCATTTT	CATSSRRTGDQPQHF	.	TRBV15	TRBJ1-5	TRBD1
TGCGCCAGCAGCCCGTTGGGGCACACTGAAGCTTTCTTT	CASSPLGHTEAFF	once	TRBV5-1	TRBJ1-1	.
TGTGCCAGCAGCTTGGGCAGGGGAGAATATTATGAGCAGTTCTTC	CASSLGRGEYYEQFF	.	TRBV5-5	TRBJ2-1	.
TGTGCCAGCAGTGAAATGTTAGCGGGAGGCAATGAGCAGTTCTTC	CASSEMLAGGNEQFF	.	TRBV6-4	TRBJ2-1	TRBD2
TGTGCCGCGGGGGGCCGGAATGAAAAACTGTTTTTT	CAAGGRNEKLFF	.	TRBV28	TRBJ1-4	.
TGCGCCAGCAGCTTGGACGGGGATGGCAATCAGCCCCAGCATTTT	CASSLDGDGNQPQHF	few	TRBV5-1	TRBJ1-5	.
TGTGCCAGCAGCTCTGAGCCCTACGAGCAGTACTTC	CASSSEPYEQYF	.	TRBV7-9	TRBJ2-7	.
TGTGCCAGCAGTTTTACCAGGGGCGTTGAGCAGTTCTTC	CASSFTRGVEQFF	.	TRBV28	TRBJ2-1	.
TGTGCCAGCAGCCAACGCCTCCTGGCAGGGGCTAATGAAAAACTGTTTTTT	CASSQRLLAGANEKLFF	.	TRBV3-1/TRBV3-2	TRBJ1-4	.
TGTGCCATCAGTGAAAAGGGCGGGAGCAATCAGCCCCAGCATTTT	CAISEKGGSNQPQHF	.	TRBV10-3	TRBJ1-5	.
TGTGCCAGTAGTATAGGGGGGGCAGGGGGCTTCCAAGAGACCCAGTACTTC	CASSIGGAGGFQETQYF	.	TRBV19	TRBJ2-5	TRBD1
TGTGCCAGCTCACCACCCACTAGTTACTACGAGCAGTACTTC	CASSPPTSYYEQYF	.	TRBV18	TRBJ2-7	.
TGTGCCAGCAGCCTCGGGATTGATGGAACCCAGTACTTC	CASSLGIDGTQYF	.	TRBV11-2	TRBJ2-5	.
TGTGCCAGCAGCTGGACAGGGTTCACTGAAGCTTTCTTT	CASSWTGFTEAFF	.	TRBV11-3	TRBJ1-1	TRBD1
TGTGCCAGCTCCCCGGGCACAGGGATAAATTCACCCCTCCACTTT	CASSPGTGINSPLHF	.	TRBV18	TRBJ1-6	.
TGTGCCAGCTCAACGATAGCGGGAGGAGAGAACAATGAGCAGTTCTTC	CASSTIAGGENNEQFF	.	TRBV18	TRBJ2-1	TRBD2
TGTGCCATCCAGAGACAGGACACCGGGGAGCTGTTTTTT	CAIQRQDTGELFF	.	TRBV10-3	TRBJ2-2	.
TGCAGCGTTGAAGATCCTGAGGGCGTCCACGAGCAGTACTTC	CSVEDPEGVHEQYF	.	TRBV29-1	TRBJ2-7	.
TGTGCCAGCAAACCCGAGGGAGGATCGAACACTGAAGCTTTCTTT	CASKPEGGSNTEAFF	.	TRBV6-5	TRBJ1-1	.
TGTGCCAGCAGCTTGGTTTGGTTTGCGGAGAGCACAGATACGCAGTATTTT	CASSLVWFAESTDTQYF	.	TRBV5-6	TRBJ2-3	.